The 31 T cell receptor beta chains in this list originate from one sample, sequenced in a study of shared clonotypes between healthy human individuals. Some clones are missing from TCRdb's copy, which holds only in-frame ones; the method was immunoSEQ multiplex PCR. The table shows over 2 million clones, with about nine tenths occurring only once. Sequencing was performed on naive CD4+ T cells from PBMCs. Subset specified: CD45RA+ positively selected. The receptors were gathered from a man in his late teens or twenties in good health. Some clones in this sample may be carry-over from other donors' samples.

The chain employs TRBV7-6 and TRBJ2-1; a possible D gene is TRBD2 (5 bases). Trimming shortened V by 5 bases and J by 7 bases, and 12 bases separated the two germline ends. The CDR3 is made up of 13 amino acids. CDR1 and CDR2 (germline): SGHVS, FNYEAQ. The CDR3 here is CASSDYRGNEQFF. The CDR3 nucleotides are TGTGCCAGCAGCGACTACCGGGGAAATGAGCAGTTCTTC.

This chain connects TRBV10-2 to TRBJ1-5, with D possibly being TRBD1 (5 bases). Trimming left V 2 bases short and J 6 bases short, with 17 bases between. The CDR3 sequence is 16 residues long. Germline loops: CDR1 WSHSY, CDR2 SAAADI. The DNA of the CDR3 is TGCGCCAGCAGTGAGAGAGGGCTCGGGGACGGTCAGCCCCAGCATTTT. Amino acid sequence: CASSERGLGDGQPQHF.

The rearrangement joins TRBV7-2 to TRBJ2-1, with D possibly TRBD1 on 6 matching bases. The CDR3 contains 17 residues. V lost 4 bases and J lost 3, with 19 bases in between. CDR1 and CDR2 from the germline V gene are SGHTA and FQGNSA. Here the CDR3 reads CASSYDLGQMYYNEQFF. Written as DNA, the CDR3 is TGTGCCAGCAGCTACGATTTAGGACAGATGTACTACAATGAGCAGTTCTTC.

This chain uses TRBV7-9 with TRBJ1-1; maybe TRBD1 (5 bases). Trimming took off 3 bases at V and 1 base at J, with 12 bases between the two ends. The CDR3 spans 15 residues. Germline CDR1 reads SEHNR; CDR2 reads FQNEAQ (reference sequence). CDR3 protein: CASSFSGVKNTEAFF. CDR3 DNA: TGTGCCAGCAGCTTCTCGGGGGTAAAGAACACTGAAGCTTTCTTT.

The chain employs TRBV11-3 and TRBJ2-5; tentative D call: TRBD1 (5 bases). Trimming left V 0 bases short and J 9 bases short, with 8 bases between. Germline V gene data show CDR1 as SGHNT and CDR2 as YENEEA. This CDR3 spans 12 amino acids. This chain's CDR3 is CASSLEGAAQYF. CDR3 nucleotide sequence: TGTGCCAGCAGCTTAGAAGGGGCGGCCCAGTACTTC. Together with reference TRBV11-3 and TRBJ2-5, the CDR3 gives the full variable domain: EAGVVQSPRYKIIEKKQPVAFWCNPISGHNTLYWYLQNLGQGPELLIRYENEEAVDDSQLPKDRFSAERLKGVDSTLKIQPAELGDSAVYLCASSLEGAAQYFGPGTRLLVL.

The chain carries TRBV29-1 and TRBJ2-5; D tentatively reads TRBD1 or TRBD2 (5 bases each). CDR1 and CDR2 (germline): SQVTM, ANQGSEA. Trimming took off 7 bases at V and 5 bases at J, with 11 bases between the two ends. The CDR3 spans 11 residues. The CDR3 is CSGAWGETQYF. The CDR3 nucleotides are TGCAGCGGAGCGTGGGGGGAGACCCAGTACTTC.

The chain is built from TRBV5-1 and TRBJ2-1; D is possibly TRBD2 (6 bases). The V end lost 6 bases, the J end lost 2 bases, and 15 bases lay between the germline ends. The germline V gene has CDR1 SGHRS and CDR2 YFSETQ. The CDR3 spans 15 residues. This chain's CDR3 is CASTLRESTYNEQFF. Written as DNA, the CDR3 is TGCGCCAGCACCCTCCGGGAGAGTACCTACAATGAGCAGTTCTTC.

This clone showed up just a few times. This chain links TRBV18 with TRBJ1-5; D gene ambiguous. CDR1 KGHSH and CDR2 LQKENI come from the germline V gene. Trimming pared 3 bases from V and 5 bases from J, leaving 8 bases between. This CDR3 spans 13 amino acids. In DNA, the CDR3 is TGTGCCAGCTCACCCTCGGCGTATCAGCCCCAGCATTTT. Encoded protein: CASSPSAYQPQHF.

V and J are TRBV6-5 and TRBJ2-7; D possibly corresponds to TRBD1 (5 bases). V was shortened by 0 bases and J by 3 bases, with 9 bases between the two germline ends. Germline-derived CDR1 and CDR2 are MNHEY and SVGAGI. The CDR3 consists of 14 residues. CDR3 protein: CASSYSQANYEQYF. CDR3 bases: TGTGCCAGCAGTTACTCACAGGCCAACTACGAGCAGTACTTC.

This chain links TRBV2 with TRBJ2-1; maybe TRBD2 (5 bases). Trimming shortened V by 5 bases and J by 10 bases, and 9 bases separated the two germline ends. Germline lookup yields CDR1 SNHLY and CDR2 FYNNEI. This CDR3 has 11 residues. The chain's CDR3 is CASSSRGEQFF. In nucleotides, the CDR3 is TGTGCCAGCAGTTCCCGAGGGGAGCAGTTCTTC.

The rearrangement joins TRBV5-6 to TRBJ2-1; D assignment may be TRBD1 or TRBD2 (6 bases each). The CDR3 is 14 amino acids. Germline V gene data show CDR1 as SGHDT and CDR2 as YYEEEE. Trimming took off 5 bases at V and 8 bases at J, with 17 bases between the two ends. CDR3 protein: CASRLGGGSDEQFF. CDR3 bases: TGTGCCAGCAGGCTCGGGGGCGGATCCGATGAGCAGTTCTTC. Together with reference TRBV5-6 and TRBJ2-1, the CDR3 gives the full variable domain: DAGVTQSPTHLIKTRGQQVTLRCSPKSGHDTVSWYQQALGQGPQFIFQYYEEEERQRGNFPDRFSGHQFPNYSSELNVNALLLGDSALYLCASRLGGGSDEQFFGPGTRLTVL.

The J gene is TRBJ2-2, the V gene TRBV7-2; maybe TRBD1 (5 bases). Germline CDR1 reads SGHTA; CDR2 reads FQGNSA. CDR3 length: 14 residues. Trimming cost V 1 base and J 3 bases, with 6 bases left between them. CDR3 nucleotides: TGTGCCAGCAGCTTAGAACAGGACACCGGGGAGCTGTTTTTT. Its translation: CASSLEQDTGELFF. The entire variable domain, with the rest obtained from reference TRBV7-2 and TRBJ2-2, is as follows: GAGVSQSPSNKVTEKGKDVELRCDPISGHTALYWYRQSLGQGLEFLIYFQGNSAPDKSGLPSDRFSAERTGGSVSTLTIQRTQQEDSAVYLCASSLEQDTGELFFGEGSRLTVL.

This sequence joins TRBV5-1 and TRBJ2-7; 7 nucleotides match TRBD2. Germline CDR1 is SGHRS and CDR2 is YFSETQ. V was pared by 0 bases and J by 0 bases, with 9 bases of the junction left unmatched. This CDR3 is built from 17 residues. In nucleotides, the CDR3 is TGCGCCAGCAGCTTGGCCCCCTCAGCGGGGACCTCCTACGAGCAGTACTTC. This sequence encodes CASSLAPSAGTSYEQYF.

The chain couples TRBV6-5 to TRBJ2-3; the D is unclear. The germline V gene encodes CDR1 MNHEY and CDR2 SVGAGI. The V and J ends lost 0 bases and 0 bases respectively, with 10 bases between them. The CDR3 length is 16 residues. This CDR3 is CASSYSFDRSTDTQYF. For the CDR3, the DNA is TGTGCCAGCAGTTACTCTTTCGACCGAAGCACAGATACGCAGTATTTT.

The chain employs TRBV6-1 and TRBJ2-1; 7 bases agree with TRBD2. In germline, CDR1 is MNHNS, CDR2 SASEGT. V was pared by 1 base and J by 8 bases, with 8 bases of the junction left unmatched. CDR3 length: 15 residues. Written as DNA, the CDR3 is TGTGCCAGCAGTGAAGTAGGCGCGGGAGCCTATGAGCAGTTCTTC. This sequence encodes CASSEVGAGAYEQFF.

The chain joins TRBV10-1 to TRBJ2-1; TRBD2 matches at 12 bases. The CDR3 is made up of 16 amino acids. Germline values: CDR1 WNHNN, CDR2 SYGVQD (reference sequence). V dropped 0 bases and J dropped 7; count of bases not matched to a gene: 4. CDR3 amino acids: CASSESLLAGGNEQFF. For the CDR3, the DNA is TGCGCCAGCAGTGAGTCTTTGCTAGCGGGGGGGAATGAGCAGTTCTTC.

The chain uses TRBV7-8 and TRBJ2-7; D is unclear. Germline V gene sequence: CDR1 SGHVS, CDR2 FQNEAQ. The V and J ends lost 2 bases and 6 bases respectively, with 11 bases between them. This CDR3 contains 13 residues. The CDR3 region has the DNA TGTGCCAGCAGCTTAAACGCAGCCGGCGAGCAGTACTTC. This sequence encodes CASSLNAAGEQYF.

The V and J genes are TRBV15 and TRBJ2-3; 9 nucleotides line up with TRBD1. The V and J ends lost 1 base and 5 bases, in that order; junction bases with no gene match: 10. Looked up from germline, CDR1 is LNHNV and CDR2 is YYDKDF (reference sequence). This CDR3 contains 17 residues. DNA for the CDR3: TGTGCCACCAGCAGAGGCCTTAAGGGACAGGGTGAAGATACGCAGTATTTT. The encoded protein is CATSRGLKGQGEDTQYF.

This chain connects TRBV2 to TRBJ2-1; 12 bases align to TRBD2. Germline CDR1 SNHLY, CDR2 FYNNEI. The CDR3 is 18 amino acids. J gave up 0 bases and V 8 bases, and 11 bases lay outside the gene matches. The DNA for the CDR3 is TGTGCCAGCGACGGGACTAGCGGGTGGGGCAGCTCCTACAATGAGCAGTTCTTC. It is translated as CASDGTSGWGSSYNEQFF.

This clone came up once. The chain links TRBV9 to TRBJ2-3; D remains unclear. V was trimmed by 1 base and J by 5 bases, leaving 8 bases between them. The CDR3 is 13 amino acids. Germline loops: CDR1 SGDLS, CDR2 YYNGEE. The CDR3 bases are TGTGCCAGCAGCGTAAATCCCCTAGATACGCAGTATTTT. It is translated as CASSVNPLDTQYF.

This CDR3 is CASSPPGGRGRYEQYF. The CDR3 coding sequence is TGTGCCAGCAGTCCGCCTGGGGGCAGGGGGCGGTACGAGCAGTACTTC. This chain links TRBV28 with TRBJ2-7; TRBD1 matches 8 bases. This CDR3 is built from 16 residues. CDR1 MDHEN and CDR2 SYDVKM come from the germline V gene. Trimming cost V 5 bases and J 4 bases; bases outside gene matches: 13.

The chain uses TRBV2 and TRBJ2-7; 7 bases are shared with TRBD2. Germline V gene sequence: CDR1 SNHLY, CDR2 FYNNEI. Trimming removed 3 bases from V and 2 bases from J; junction bases left unmatched: 7. The CDR3 loop spans 15 amino acids. The CDR3 region is CASSDPGLRTYEQYF. CDR3 sequence (DNA): TGTGCCAGCAGTGATCCGGGACTACGAACCTACGAGCAGTACTTC. Based on the CDR3 plus reference TRBV2 and TRBJ2-7, the full variable domain is EPEVTQTPSHQVTQMGQEVILRCVPISNHLYFYWYRQILGQKVEFLVSFYNNEISEKSEIFDDQFSVERPDGSNFTLKIRSTKLEDSAMYFCASSDPGLRTYEQYFGPGTRLTVT.

The chain is built from TRBV6-5 and TRBJ2-3; no definite D call. Germline V gives CDR1 MNHEY, CDR2 SVGAGI. This CDR3 comprises 12 residues. V shed 7 bases and J shed 6 bases, with 11 bases lying between them. DNA of the CDR3: TGTGCCAGCAAGTCATGGGCGGATACGCAGTATTTT. Residues: CASKSWADTQYF.

The chain carries TRBV30 and TRBJ2-4; D is ambiguous. In germline, CDR1 is GTSNPN, CDR2 SVGIG (reference sequence). The CDR3 consists of 16 residues. V was cut by 0 bases and J by 0 bases, with 12 bases left in between. The CDR3 region is CAWSVFWTLAKNIQYF. In DNA, the CDR3 is TGTGCCTGGAGTGTATTCTGGACGCTAGCCAAAAACATTCAGTACTTC.

The DNA for the CDR3 is TGCGCCAGCAGCCGGGGACAGGCCTTTAATGAAAAACTGTTTTTT. It is translated as CASSRGQAFNEKLFF. The V call is TRBV5-1, the J call TRBJ1-4, with TRBD1 identical over 8 bases. The CDR3 runs 15 residues. Germline V gene sequence: CDR1 SGHRS, CDR2 YFSETQ. V lost 4 bases and J lost 4; bases outside the gene matches: 6. Using reference TRBV5-1 and TRBJ1-4 for the parts outside the CDR3, the full variable domain is KAGVTQTPRYLIKTRGQQVTLSCSPISGHRSVSWYQQTPGQGLQFLFEYFSETQRNKGNFPGRFSGRQFSNSRSEMNVSTLELGDSALYLCASSRGQAFNEKLFFGSGTQLSVL.

The CDR3: CASSPRSLAVYNEQFF. CDR3 nucleotide sequence: TGTGCCAGCAGCCCGCGGTCCCTAGCGGTTTACAATGAGCAGTTCTTC. The chain joins TRBV7-9 to TRBJ2-1; 7 bases agree with TRBD2. J gave up 4 bases and V 5 bases, and 11 bases lay outside the gene matches. Germline V gene lookup returns CDR1 SEHNR and CDR2 FQNEAQ (reference sequence). The CDR3 extends over 16 amino acids.

The V call is TRBV18, the J call TRBJ2-3; a weak D match, TRBD2 (7 bases). The germline V and J ends were trimmed by 3 bases and 2 bases, with 12 bases remaining between them. The CDR3 loop spans 15 amino acids. Per the germline V gene, CDR1 is KGHSH and CDR2 is LQKENI. The CDR3 sequence is CASSPWGGHTDTQYF. In nucleotides, the CDR3 is TGTGCCAGCTCACCGTGGGGGGGCCACACAGATACGCAGTATTTT.

The chain recombines TRBV6-5 with TRBJ2-3; D is unresolved. Trimming cost V 0 bases and J 2 bases, with 9 bases left between them. Germline-derived CDR1 and CDR2 are MNHEY and SVGAGI. The CDR3 totals 15 residues. The CDR3 DNA reads as TGTGCCAGCAGTTACTCGATCCCTACCACAGATACGCAGTATTTT. This translates into CASSYSIPTTDTQYF.

Here the CDR3 DNA reads TGTGCCAGCAGCGTAGCGTGGGGGCTTCAAGATACGCAGTATTTT. Translating it yields CASSVAWGLQDTQYF. The chain couples TRBV9 to TRBJ2-3; the D gene is possibly TRBD1 (6 bases). The CDR3 has 15 residues. Germline V gene lookup returns CDR1 SGDLS and CDR2 YYNGEE. V was cut by 0 bases and J by 5 bases, with 13 bases left in between.

The chain joins TRBV7-3 to TRBJ2-5; either TRBD1 or TRBD2 may fit D (5 bases each). The CDR3 runs 14 residues. The V and J ends lost 5 bases and 5 bases respectively, with 15 bases between them. In germline, CDR1 is SGHTA, CDR2 FQGTGA. The CDR3 reads CASSTGRDGETQYF. As DNA, the CDR3 is TGTGCCAGCAGCACCGGACGGGACGGGGAGACCCAGTACTTC.

The chain employs TRBV27 and TRBJ1-5; TRBD1 agrees at 7 bases. Losses at the gene ends were 1 base for V and 7 bases for J; bases not matched to a gene: 10. The CDR3 covers 16 residues. CDR1 and CDR2 (germline): MNHEY, SMNVEV (reference sequence). CDR3 sequence: CASSLYRGEVGQPQHF. In nucleotides, the CDR3 is TGTGCCAGCAGTTTATACAGGGGAGAGGTAGGACAGCCCCAGCATTTT.